These 22 T cell receptor beta chains share one sample of origin, sequenced in a study of cytomegalovirus exposure and HLA in healthy donors. PCR involved 60 Vbeta and 13 Jbeta primers. TCRdb's copy holds only in-frame clones and misses some; the assay was immunoSEQ multiplex PCR. The table has around 200,000 clones, approximately 84% seen once. Sequenced material: PBMCs. These receptors came from a woman in her forties in good health and CMV-seronegative.

The J gene is TRBJ1-2, the V gene TRBV5-1, with D possibly being TRBD1 (6 bases). V lost 4 bases and J lost 7, with 20 bases in between. Germline CDR1 reads SGHRS; CDR2 reads YFSETQ. The CDR3 runs to 15 residues. CDR3 loop: CASSNVQGQSSGYTF. CDR3 sequence (DNA): TGCGCCAGCAGCAATGTACAGGGTCAATCGAGTGGCTACACCTTC. Supplemented by reference TRBV5-1 and TRBJ1-2, the full variable domain reads KAGVTQTPRYLIKTRGQQVTLSCSPISGHRSVSWYQQTPGQGLQFLFEYFSETQRNKGNFPGRFSGRQFSNSRSEMNVSTLELGDSALYLCASSNVQGQSSGYTFGSGTRLTVV.

The chain is built from TRBV7-2 and TRBJ2-5; D unclear. The last part of the DNA fits TRBJ2-7 better; the J call may be wrong. CDR1 SGHTA and CDR2 FQGNSA come from the germline V gene. The CDR3 has 13 amino acids. The chain's CDR3 is CASSLSGYNEQYF. As DNA, the CDR3 is TGTGCCAGCAGCTTGTCCGGGTATAACGAGCAGTACTTC.

Only one count was recorded for this clone. This rearrangement joins TRBV29-1 to TRBJ1-1, with 9 bases that match TRBD1. There are 13 residues in the CDR3. Per germline, CDR1 SQVTM and CDR2 ANQGSEA. Trimming took 7 bases from V and 3 from J; bases not matched to a gene: 6. In DNA, the CDR3 is TGCAGCGCACAGGGGGCTTGGGACACTGAAGCTTTCTTT. Residues: CSAQGAWDTEAFF.

J is TRBJ1-5 and V is TRBV5-4; D may be TRBD1 (5 bases). In germline, CDR1 is SGHNT, CDR2 YYREEE (reference sequence). V lost 0 bases and J 3 bases, leaving 7 bases between the germline ends. The CDR3 contains 14 residues. Here the CDR3 reads CASSLAGHNQPQHF. DNA of the CDR3: TGTGCCAGCAGCTTGGCAGGGCACAATCAGCCCCAGCATTTT. Full variable domain (missing parts from reference TRBV5-4 and TRBJ1-5): ETGVTQSPTHLIKTRGQQVTLRCSSQSGHNTVSWYQQALGQGPQFIFQYYREEENGRGNFPPRFSGLQFPNYSSELNVNALELDDSALYLCASSLAGHNQPQHFGDGTRLSIL.

This clone has only a few counts. The rearrangement joins TRBV6-5 to TRBJ2-3, with unresolved D. The germline gives CDR1 MNHEY, CDR2 SVGAGI. Trimming cost V 8 bases and J 2 bases, with 17 bases left between them. The length of the CDR3 is 15 residues. In DNA, the CDR3 is TGTGCCAGCCGCCGAGGTGCAGCTTCCACAGATACGCAGTATTTT. Translating it yields CASRRGAASTDTQYF.

The rearrangement links TRBV19 to TRBJ2-5; 8 nucleotides agree with TRBD2. The V segment lost 5 bases and the J segment 2 bases; nucleotides outside the gene matches: 13. The CDR3 is 17 residues long. Germline V CDR1 and CDR2: LNHDA, SQIVND (reference sequence). For the CDR3, the DNA is TGTGCCAGTAGTGCCACGGGGGGGCGGCGGGCACAAGAGACCCAGTACTTC. This translates into CASSATGGRRAQETQYF. Supplemented by reference TRBV19 and TRBJ2-5, the full variable domain reads DGGITQSPKYLFRKEGQNVTLSCEQNLNHDAMYWYRQDPGQGLRLIYYSQIVNDFQKGDIAEGYSVSREKKESFPLTVTSAQKNPTAFYLCASSATGGRRAQETQYFGPGTRLLVL.

This clone was observed a few times. This same CDR3 is encoded by further DNA sequences in the sample. This sequence joins TRBV6-1 and TRBJ1-1; D ambiguous. CDR1 is MNHNS, CDR2 SASEGT, per germline. The CDR3 totals 13 residues. Trimming removed 6 bases from V and 0 bases from J, with 8 bases in between. The CDR3 DNA reads as TGTGCCAGCAGAGAGAAGTTGAACACTGAAGCTTTCTTT. This encodes CASREKLNTEAFF.

This chain joins TRBV7-3 and TRBJ2-5, with TRBD2 matching over 8 bases. Germline CDR1 reads SGHTA; CDR2 reads FQGTGA. Trimming removed 3 bases from V and 4 bases from J; junction bases left unmatched: 7. The CDR3 runs to 15 residues. CDR3 sequence (DNA): TGTGCCAGCAGCTTGTCGGGAGGGGAAGGAGAGACCCAGTACTTC. It yields the protein CASSLSGGEGETQYF.

The chain links TRBV27 to TRBJ1-2; a weak D match, TRBD1 (6 bases). Per germline, CDR1 MNHEY and CDR2 SMNVEV (reference sequence). Trimming cost V 4 bases and J 6 bases, with 21 bases left between them. The CDR3 length is 16 residues. CDR3 sequence reads: CASSSYRQGYLDGYTF. CDR3 bases: TGTGCCAGCAGTTCGTATCGGCAGGGGTATTTAGATGGCTACACCTTC.

This clone showed up just a few times. The chain uses TRBV19 and TRBJ2-7; D unresolved. Germline CDR1 LNHDA, CDR2 SQIVND (reference sequence). The CDR3 has 11 residues. Trimming removed 4 bases at V and 5 bases at J, with 6 bases between. The CDR3 region has the DNA TGTGCCAGTAGTAACAGCAACGAGCAGTACTTC. It is translated as CASSNSNEQYF.

The rearrangement links TRBV28 to TRBJ1-6; TRBD1 might be the D (6 bases). This CDR3 has 14 residues. V lost 6 bases and J lost 11, with 17 bases in between. CDR1 MDHEN and CDR2 SYDVKM come from the germline V gene. The CDR3 region has the DNA TGTGCCAGCAGCCCTTGGACAGACAGGCCACCCCTCCACTTT. Translation: CASSPWTDRPPLHF.

The V call is TRBV7-2, the J call TRBJ1-2, with unresolved D. V lost 5 bases and J lost 2, with 9 bases in between. CDR1 and CDR2 (germline): SGHTA, FQGNSA. This CDR3 has 13 amino acids. CDR3 amino acids: CASSPDINYGYTF. The CDR3 bases are TGTGCCAGCAGCCCAGACATAAACTATGGCTACACCTTC.

The chain combines TRBV2 with TRBJ2-1, with D unresolved. The CDR3 consists of 13 residues. Trimming removed 3 bases at V and 4 bases at J, with 7 bases between. Germline V gene data show CDR1 as SNHLY and CDR2 as FYNNEI. DNA for the CDR3: TGTGCCAGCAGTGACACCCGGTACAATGAGCAGTTCTTC. Protein product: CASSDTRYNEQFF.

The rearrangement joins TRBV2 to TRBJ2-4; 14 nucleotides match TRBD2. Germline V gene lookup returns CDR1 SNHLY and CDR2 FYNNEI. The CDR3 contains 18 residues. Trimming at V came to 5 bases and at J to 0 bases, leaving 6 bases not matched to a gene. This chain's CDR3 is CASSPGTSGGLAKNIQYF. In nucleotides, the CDR3 is TGTGCCAGCAGTCCCGGGACTAGCGGGGGACTAGCCAAAAACATTCAGTACTTC. The variable domain in full, with the rest retrieved from reference TRBV2 and TRBJ2-4, is EPEVTQTPSHQVTQMGQEVILRCVPISNHLYFYWYRQILGQKVEFLVSFYNNEISEKSEIFDDQFSVERPDGSNFTLKIRSTKLEDSAMYFCASSPGTSGGLAKNIQYFGAGTRLSVL.

V gene TRBV2 combines with J gene TRBJ2-7; 10 bases fit TRBD2. Germline V gene data show CDR1 as SNHLY and CDR2 as FYNNEI. With V trimmed by 7 bases and J by 0 bases, 9 bases remained unmatched. The CDR3 length is 16 residues. The CDR3 spells CASTGSGGKNSYEQYF. The DNA for the CDR3 is TGTGCCAGCACGGGTAGCGGGGGGAAAAACTCCTACGAGCAGTACTTC.

In this sample, this clone turned up once. CDR3 loop: CASTPGLVFAFF. CDR3 coding DNA: TGTGCCAGCACCCCGGGACTAGTTTTTGCGTTCTTC. The chain recombines TRBV2 with TRBJ2-1; 8 bases are a match to TRBD2. Looked up from germline, CDR1 is SNHLY and CDR2 is FYNNEI. The CDR3 totals 12 residues. J lost 15 bases, V lost 7 bases, and 11 bases had no gene match.

J is TRBJ1-1 and V is TRBV6-5; D remains ambiguous. The CDR3 loop spans 11 amino acids. CDR1 is MNHEY, CDR2 SVGAGI, per germline. Trimming left V 8 bases short and J 1 base short, with 5 bases between. The CDR3 loop reads CASSKNTEAFF. CDR3 coding DNA: TGTGCCAGCTCCAAGAACACTGAAGCTTTCTTT.

V and J are TRBV10-3 and TRBJ2-1; tentative D call: TRBD2 (6 bases). The CDR3 spans 12 residues. V was shortened by 11 bases and J by 7 bases, with 15 bases between the two germline ends. Germline V lookup: CDR1 ENHRY, CDR2 SYGVKD. CDR3 DNA: TGTGCCCCAACGGGGGACTTTAATGAGCAGTTCTTC. It encodes CAPTGDFNEQFF.

The chain has TRBV4-1 and TRBJ1-2; tentative D call: TRBD1 (6 bases). V lost 0 bases and J lost 6, with 11 bases in between. Germline V gene sequence: CDR1 MGHRA, CDR2 YSYEKL. The length of the CDR3 is 14 residues. Here the CDR3 reads CASSQDPQGDGYTF. CDR3 DNA sequence: TGCGCCAGCAGCCAAGACCCACAGGGAGATGGCTACACCTTC.

The genes are TRBV18 and TRBJ1-1; D is unclear. The CDR3 contains 14 residues. Trimming stripped 3 bases from V and 7 bases from J, with 15 bases between. The V gene's germline CDR1 is KGHSH and CDR2 LQKENI. Written as DNA, the CDR3 is TGTGCCAGCTCACCGTATAGGGTTGAGGGTGAAGCTTTCTTT. The encoded protein is CASSPYRVEGEAFF.

This clone was seen a handful of times. This sequence joins TRBV6-6 and TRBJ1-1; 8 positions agree with TRBD1. CDR1 and CDR2 (germline): MNHNY, SVGAGI (reference sequence). Unmatched junction bases numbered 2, after V lost 8 bases and J lost 6 bases. The CDR3 loop spans 11 amino acids. The CDR3 DNA reads TGTGCCAGCGACAGGGGTGCTGAAGCTTTCTTT. This gives the protein CASDRGAEAFF.

The V and J genes are TRBV6-1 and TRBJ1-2; no definite D call. Germline V gene lookup returns CDR1 MNHNS and CDR2 SASEGT. The CDR3 runs to 12 residues. V was trimmed by 6 bases and J by 3 bases, leaving 8 bases between them. CDR3 coding DNA: TGTGCCAGCAGAGCCTTTGACTATGGCTACACCTTC. Its protein product is CASRAFDYGYTF.